The clone carrying this T cell receptor (beta chain) was detected many times. What it recognizes is unknown. The ends were cut back, 2 bases at V and 1 base at J, with 14 bases in the middle. The length of the CDR3 is 17 residues. The germline V gene encodes CDR1 SGHAT and CDR2 FQNNGV. The sample is drawn from a study of T cells in Graves' hyperthyroidism and ophthalmopathy. Study-level points and caveats: The model's output predicted ophthalmopathy at a median of around 7 months prior to onset. In simple terms, a model built on 13 V-J features told ophthalmopathy apart from stable hyperthyroidism.

The investigators amplified TCR beta CDR3 regions from RNA transcripts. The HTBI set primed first-round TCR CDR3 RT-PCR. TCRdb redid the calling of the multiplex PCR reads with MiXCR, one entry per CDR3 protein. The sample gives approximately 720,000 distinct CDR3 sequences, roughly a sixth of which show up once; approximately 15% is in the top ten. This receptor was identified in a woman aged 45-60 years with Graves' hyperthyroidism that later progressed to Graves' ophthalmopathy. V usage is TRBV11-2 and J usage is TRBJ2-2; D is uncertain. The source material was blood. CDR3 sequence (DNA): TGTGCCAGCAGCTTAAGTCGTACGGGCGGGAACACCGGGGAGCTGTTTTTT. Translation gives CASSLSRTGGNTGELFF.